This entry lists 21 T cell receptor beta chains sequenced from one sample in a study of blood T cell repertoires in COVID-19. Sequencing used immunoSEQ multiplex PCR; TCRdb keeps in-frame clones, though not all of them. The table has approximately 430,000 clones, just over 85% seen once; the top ten hold 1.4% to 1.5%. The sequenced sample consisted of peripheral blood. These receptors originate from a woman in her twenties or thirties with active or convalescent COVID-19.

The chain links TRBV14 to TRBJ2-6, with D uncertain. Germline V gives CDR1 SGHDN, CDR2 FVKESK. This CDR3 is built from 15 residues. With 5 bases removed from V and 0 bases from J, the gap between germline ends came to 8 bases. CDR3 nucleotides: TGTGCCAGCAGCTTGTTTAGCTCTGGGGCCAACGTCCTGACTTTC. Translated: CASSLFSSGANVLTF.

The chain joins TRBV5-4 to TRBJ2-7, with TRBD1 identical over 8 bases. V lost 1 base and J lost 2; bases outside the gene matches: 2. Germline assignment: CDR1 SGHNT and CDR2 YYREEE (reference sequence). The CDR3 spans 14 residues. CDR3 DNA sequence: TGTGCCAGCAGCTTGCCAGGGGGCCCCTACGAGCAGTACTTC. The encoded protein is CASSLPGGPYEQYF.

A few counts support this clone. This chain links TRBV29-1 with TRBJ1-5; no definite D call. The ends were cut back, 4 bases at V and 5 bases at J, with 12 bases in the middle. Germline loops: CDR1 SQVTM, CDR2 ANQGSEA. The length of the CDR3 is 13 residues. CDR3 nucleotide sequence: TGCAGCGTTGCTGACAACTCTTATCAGCCCCAGCATTTT. This translates into CSVADNSYQPQHF.

Worth noting for this clone: Other DNA variants within this sample encode the same CDR3. The gene calls are TRBV19 and TRBJ2-2; the D gene is possibly TRBD2 (5 bases). CDR1 and CDR2 (germline): LNHDA, SQIVND (reference sequence). V was trimmed by 2 bases and J by 2 bases, leaving 9 bases between them. The CDR3 is 15 amino acids. CDR3 coding DNA: TGTGCCAGTAGTATACTAGCTGGAAACACCGGGGAGCTGTTTTTT. Translating it yields CASSILAGNTGELFF.

The V and J genes are TRBV10-3 and TRBJ2-7; 12 bases match TRBD2. Germline trimming cut 4 bases from V and 4 bases from J; bases unmatched to any gene: 8. The CDR3 runs 16 residues. Germline-derived CDR1 and CDR2 are ENHRY and SYGVKD. The CDR3 nucleotides are TGTGCCATCAGTGGGCCTAGCGGGAGGGGGAGGTACGAGCAGTACTTC. Translation: CAISGPSGRGRYEQYF.

The chain employs TRBV2 and TRBJ1-1; TRBD1 matches at 7 bases. Trimming at V came to 7 bases and at J to 4 bases, leaving 9 bases not matched to a gene. Germline loops: CDR1 SNHLY, CDR2 FYNNEI. The CDR3 contains 14 residues. The CDR3 spells CASTRQGWSTEAFF. The CDR3, as DNA: TGTGCCAGCACCCGACAGGGATGGAGCACTGAAGCTTTCTTT.

The chain couples TRBV5-1 to TRBJ1-1, with 7 bases lining up with TRBD1. The V and J ends lost 4 bases and 5 bases, in that order; junction bases with no gene match: 5. Germline V gene data show CDR1 as SGHRS and CDR2 as YFSETQ. CDR3 size: 13 residues. CDR3 sequence reads: CASSVQGRTEAFF. CDR3 coding DNA: TGCGCCAGCAGCGTACAGGGGCGGACTGAAGCTTTCTTT.

The chain carries TRBV5-1 and TRBJ1-2, with D possibly TRBD1 on 5 matching bases. The CDR3 length is 13 residues. Germline V CDR1 and CDR2: SGHRS, YFSETQ. The ends were cut back, 7 bases at V and 0 bases at J, with 10 bases in the middle. Written as DNA, the CDR3 is TGCGCCAGCCGGGGGGAAGCTAACTATGGCTACACCTTC. It translates to CASRGEANYGYTF.

The rearrangement links TRBV9 to TRBJ2-7, with a possible D match to TRBD2 (8 bases). Trimming took 4 bases from V and 4 from J, leaving 18 bases between them. CDR3 length: 15 amino acids. Germline V gives CDR1 SGDLS, CDR2 YYNGEE. CDR3 DNA: TGTGCCAGCAGCCCAGGGGGTAGCGGGGCATACGAGCAGTACTTC. Translated: CASSPGGSGAYEQYF.

This clone turned up a few times. The J gene is TRBJ1-1, the V gene TRBV2; TRBD1 is a possible D gene (5 bases). This CDR3 is 14 amino acids long. V was cut by 7 bases and J by 2 bases, with 14 bases left in between. Germline values: CDR1 SNHLY, CDR2 FYNNEI. The CDR3 region has the DNA TGTGCCAGCACCAAAGACGGGGGAAACACTGAAGCTTTCTTT. Its protein is CASTKDGGNTEAFF.

The gene calls are TRBV9 and TRBJ2-3; 9 bases are shared with TRBD2. Germline loops: CDR1 SGDLS, CDR2 YYNGEE. J gave up 0 bases and V 0 bases, and 11 bases lay outside the gene matches. This CDR3 spans 19 amino acids. The CDR3 bases are TGTGCCAGCAGCGTAGGGTGGTCTAGCGGGGATCCTAGCACAGATACGCAGTATTTT. Protein sequence: CASSVGWSSGDPSTDTQYF.

The V gene is TRBV5-1, the J gene TRBJ2-3; 13 bases match TRBD2. The CDR3 sequence is 14 residues long. Germline loops: CDR1 SGHRS, CDR2 YFSETQ. Losses at the gene ends were 5 bases for V and 6 bases for J; bases not matched to a gene: 3. The CDR3: CASSWGLAGDTQYF. The CDR3 coding sequence is TGCGCCAGCAGTTGGGGACTAGCGGGGGATACGCAGTATTTT. Together with reference TRBV5-1 and TRBJ2-3, the CDR3 gives the full variable domain: KAGVTQTPRYLIKTRGQQVTLSCSPISGHRSVSWYQQTPGQGLQFLFEYFSETQRNKGNFPGRFSGRQFSNSRSEMNVSTLELGDSALYLCASSWGLAGDTQYFGPGTRLTVL.

This chain connects TRBV12-5 to TRBJ1-1; D possibly corresponds to TRBD1 (5 bases). Germline lookup yields CDR1 LGHNT and CDR2 FRNRAP. The germline V and J ends were trimmed by 0 bases and 1 base, with 12 bases remaining between them. The CDR3 consists of 16 residues. The CDR3 loop reads CASGLVIGGSNTEAFF. In DNA form, the CDR3 reads TGTGCTAGTGGTTTGGTAATCGGGGGTTCGAACACTGAAGCTTTCTTT.

This clone was detected once. V usage is TRBV25-1 and J usage is TRBJ1-1; D gene unclear. This CDR3 is 14 amino acids long. Deletions cut 6 bases from V and 3 bases from J, with 14 bases between. Per the germline V gene, CDR1 is MGHDK and CDR2 is SYGVNS. CDR3 protein: CASRETRRDTEAFF. The CDR3, as DNA: TGTGCCAGCAGAGAGACGCGGAGGGACACTGAAGCTTTCTTT.

The rearrangement uses TRBV19 and TRBJ2-7; perhaps TRBD2 as D (5 bases). The CDR3 is 13 amino acids. V was cut by 9 bases and J by 2 bases, with 14 bases left in between. The germline V gene encodes CDR1 LNHDA and CDR2 SQIVND (reference sequence). CDR3 amino acids: CASMTNPTYEQYF. CDR3 sequence (DNA): TGTGCCAGCATGACTAACCCAACCTACGAGCAGTACTTC.

V is TRBV6-2 or TRBV6-3 and J is TRBJ2-1, with TRBD1 matching 7 bases. The CDR3 loop spans 18 amino acids. Per the germline V gene, CDR1 is MNHEY and CDR2 is SVGEGT. The ends lost 0 bases at V and 2 bases at J; junction bases unmatched: 10. CDR3 in amino acids: CASSYSSKGASPYNEQFF. The DNA of the CDR3 is TGTGCCAGCAGTTACTCGAGTAAGGGGGCATCGCCCTACAATGAGCAGTTCTTC.

This chain connects TRBV30 to TRBJ2-7, with TRBD2 as a possible D gene (5 bases). CDR1 and CDR2 (germline): GTSNPN, SVGIG (reference sequence). This CDR3 contains 14 residues. Trimming stripped 2 bases from V and 2 bases from J, with 13 bases between. The CDR3 nucleotides read TGTGCCTGGAGTCCAAGGCGGGTTACCTACGAGCAGTACTTC. Translation: CAWSPRRVTYEQYF.

As for this clone: At one end the junction does not follow the germline gene, possibly because of a read error. This sequence joins TRBV20-1 and TRBJ2-4, with 8 nucleotides matching TRBD1. Germline-derived CDR1 and CDR2 are DFQATT and SNEGSKA (reference sequence). CDR3 length: 11 amino acids. CDR3 amino acids: CSASGRDRRIF. In nucleotides, the CDR3 is TGCAGTGCTAGCGGCCGGGACAGGCGCATCTTC.

This clone was observed a few times. The chain has TRBV19 and TRBJ2-3; weak D call: TRBD1 (5 bases). This CDR3 comprises 14 residues. Germline CDR1 reads LNHDA; CDR2 reads SQIVND (reference sequence). The V and J ends lost 1 base and 4 bases respectively, with 9 bases between them. The CDR3 sequence is CASSIGQSADTQYF. The CDR3 DNA follows: TGTGCCAGTAGTATAGGACAGTCCGCAGATACGCAGTATTTT.

The DNA for the CDR3 is TGTGCCAGCAGCGACAGAGAGACCCAGTACTTC. This encodes CASSDRETQYF. The chain employs TRBV7-6 and TRBJ2-5; D may be TRBD1 (5 bases). The CDR3 extends over 11 amino acids. V lost 5 bases and J lost 4, with 5 bases in between. Looked up from germline, CDR1 is SGHVS and CDR2 is FNYEAQ.

V is TRBV7-9 and J is TRBJ1-4; perhaps TRBD1 as D (5 bases). CDR1 is SEHNR and CDR2 is FQNEAQ in the germline V gene (reference sequence). CDR3 length equals 14 residues. Between the trimmed V and J ends, which lost 1 base and 8 bases, there was a span of 11 bases. This CDR3 reads CASSLVGVGEKLFF. As DNA, the CDR3 is TGTGCCAGCAGCTTAGTAGGGGTAGGGGAAAAACTGTTTTTT.